One and the same sample provided the 2 T cell receptor beta chains below, sequenced in a study of OX40 agonist ivuxolimab in advanced cancers. Clones were read by immunoSEQ multiplex PCR, and TCRdb kept only the in-frame ones, dropping some. The table records tens of thousands of clones, about 92% of them present only once. This specimen was CD4+ or CD8+ T cells sorted from blood, taken in a trial of the OX40 agonist ivuxolimab. Receptor source: an adult with an advanced solid tumor such as melanoma, head and neck, liver or kidney cancer.

V gene TRBV14 combines with J gene TRBJ2-7; 7 nucleotides line up with TRBD2. The CDR3 is 20 amino acids. The germline V gene has CDR1 SGHDN and CDR2 FVKESK. The ends lost 0 bases at V and 5 bases at J; junction bases unmatched: 22. CDR3 in DNA: TGTGCCAGCAGCCAAGACGGGCTAGCTAGCGGCCTCCCTTGGGGAGACGAGCAGTACTTC. Its protein is CASSQDGLASGLPWGDEQYF.

The chain joins TRBV12-5 to TRBJ2-7, with D possibly being TRBD1 (6 bases). V lost 5 bases, J lost 3 bases, and 11 bases lay in between. CDR1 is LGHNT and CDR2 is FRNRAP in the germline V gene. The CDR3 runs 13 residues. The CDR3 is CASGGGQLYEQYF. The CDR3 DNA sequence: TGTGCTAGTGGTGGAGGACAGCTCTACGAGCAGTACTTC.